These 26 T cell receptor beta chains were sequenced from one sample in a study of monozygotic twins with cystic fibrosis. The assay was immunoSEQ multiplex PCR, and TCRdb's table has in-frame clones only and misses some. There are around 30,000 clones in the sample; around 81% occur only once, and roughly 0.85% lies in the top ten. The specimen sequenced was blood. Every receptor here comes from a girl aged 2-10 years with cystic fibrosis.

The V gene is TRBV30, the J gene TRBJ1-2; tentatively, D is TRBD1 (5 bases). This CDR3 is 13 amino acids long. In germline, CDR1 is GTSNPN, CDR2 SVGIG (reference sequence). V shed 0 bases and J shed 3 bases, with 8 bases lying between them. In DNA, the CDR3 is TGTGCCTGGAGTGTGGGCAGGGACTATGGCTACACCTTC. It is translated as CAWSVGRDYGYTF.

The genes are TRBV5-6 and TRBJ1-1, with D perhaps matching TRBD1 (5 bases). This CDR3 has 16 amino acids. Per germline, CDR1 SGHDT and CDR2 YYEEEE. The ends were cut back, 4 bases at V and 2 bases at J, with 18 bases in the middle. CDR3 residues: CASSQLSGTVNTEAFF. The DNA of the CDR3 is TGTGCCAGCAGCCAACTGTCCGGGACGGTAAACACTGAAGCTTTCTTT.

CDR3 sequence reads: CASSTQNLDYGYTF. For the CDR3, the DNA is TGTGCCAGCTCGACACAAAACCTGGACTATGGCTACACCTTC. The V gene is TRBV18, the J gene TRBJ1-2; no definite D call. Looked up from germline, CDR1 is KGHSH and CDR2 is LQKENI. This CDR3 has 14 amino acids. Trimming took off 6 bases at V and 3 bases at J, with 14 bases between the two ends.

V is TRBV5-1 and J is TRBJ2-7; D is unclear. This CDR3 contains 13 residues. From germline, CDR1 is SGHRS and CDR2 YFSETQ. The germline V and J ends were trimmed by 5 bases and 4 bases, with 13 bases remaining between them. CDR3 nucleotide sequence: TGCGCCAGCAGGGTAGGTGTGCGTTACGAGCAGTACTTC. Translating it yields CASRVGVRYEQYF.

V and J are TRBV6-6 and TRBJ2-5, with D tentatively TRBD2 (6 bases). The CDR3 has 15 amino acids. The ends were cut back, 5 bases at V and 4 bases at J, with 17 bases in the middle. Germline assignment: CDR1 MNHNY and CDR2 SVGAGI (reference sequence). The CDR3 is CASSPGEEGGETQYF. In DNA, the CDR3 is TGTGCCAGCAGTCCCGGGGAGGAGGGCGGAGAGACCCAGTACTTC.

The rearrangement links TRBV29-1 to TRBJ2-1; 8 bases are shared with TRBD2. V lost 5 bases and J lost 4; bases outside the gene matches: 7. Germline assignment: CDR1 SQVTM and CDR2 ANQGSEA. This CDR3 is 14 amino acids long. CDR3 amino acids: CSVFEREPYNEQFF. The DNA for the CDR3 is TGCAGCGTTTTTGAGCGGGAGCCTTACAATGAGCAGTTCTTC.

V is TRBV11-2 and J is TRBJ1-1, with D possibly TRBD1 on 6 matching bases. The CDR3 sequence is 15 residues long. Germline V CDR1 and CDR2: SGHAT, FQNNGV. Trimming shortened V by 3 bases and J by 10 bases, and 21 bases separated the two germline ends. This CDR3 reads CASSFGRGSDRGAFF. CDR3 in DNA: TGTGCCAGCAGCTTTGGGAGGGGCTCGGACAGAGGAGCTTTCTTT.

The chain recombines TRBV7-9 with TRBJ2-5; D is undetermined. The CDR3 runs to 14 residues. Trimming left V 4 bases short and J 4 bases short, with 13 bases between. Germline assignment: CDR1 SEHNR and CDR2 FQNEAQ (reference sequence). This CDR3 is CASSSPLGVETQYF. The CDR3 DNA reads as TGTGCCAGCAGCTCACCCTTGGGTGTAGAGACCCAGTACTTC.

V is TRBV6-1 and J is TRBJ2-3, with D possibly TRBD1 on 5 matching bases. The CDR3 is 16 residues long. The V end was cut by 1 base, the J end by 3 bases, with 14 bases between. Germline V gene sequence: CDR1 MNHNS, CDR2 SASEGT. For the CDR3, the DNA is TGTGCCAGCAGTGAAGTGCAGGGCGAGTTTACAGATACGCAGTATTTT. Translated: CASSEVQGEFTDTQYF.

The gene calls are TRBV19 and TRBJ2-3; D is ambiguous. The germline V gene encodes CDR1 LNHDA and CDR2 SQIVND (reference sequence). Deletions cut 3 bases from V and 2 bases from J, with 9 bases between. The CDR3 runs to 14 residues. The CDR3 is CASSMRLFTDTQYF. CDR3 nucleotide sequence: TGTGCCAGTAGTATGAGGCTTTTCACAGATACGCAGTATTTT.

This chain connects TRBV7-2 to TRBJ2-7; TRBD1 aligns across 10 bases. The CDR3 is 16 residues long. Trimming removed 3 bases from V and 8 bases from J; junction bases left unmatched: 13. Germline V gives CDR1 SGHTA, CDR2 FQGNSA. The CDR3 nucleotides are TGTGCCAGCAGCTTGGATCCCGGGACAGGGGTCTATCAGCAGTACTTC. Its translation is CASSLDPGTGVYQQYF.

The J gene is TRBJ1-4, the V gene TRBV6-5, with D tentatively TRBD1 (5 bases). V was shortened by 2 bases and J by 13 bases, with 11 bases between the two germline ends. The CDR3 is 12 residues long. Per the germline V gene, CDR1 is MNHEY and CDR2 is SVGAGI. In nucleotides, the CDR3 is TGTGCCAGCAGTTACGTGGGGGGGAGACTGTTTTTT. Amino acids: CASSYVGGRLFF.

CDR3 in DNA: TGTGCCAGCAGTTTACGGGGACGGCCGGGTGAGCAGTTCTTC. Protein product: CASSLRGRPGEQFF. The J gene is TRBJ2-1, the V gene TRBV27; perhaps D is TRBD1 or TRBD2 (5 bases each). The V gene lost 2 bases and the J gene lost 9 bases, with 14 bases spanning the gap. This CDR3 has 14 amino acids. The germline CDR1 and CDR2 sequences are MNHEY and SMNVEV (reference sequence).

The chain joins TRBV5-1 to TRBJ2-1; TRBD1 is a possible D gene (5 bases). The CDR3 has 13 amino acids. The germline V gene encodes CDR1 SGHRS and CDR2 YFSETQ. V was pared by 0 bases and J by 7 bases, with 8 bases between. The CDR3 DNA follows: TGCGCCAGCAGCTTGGGGGGCCAGAATGAGCAGTTCTTC. Amino acid sequence: CASSLGGQNEQFF.

The chain combines TRBV2 with TRBJ2-5; D may be TRBD1 (6 bases). Trimming shortened V by 4 bases and J by 12 bases, and 15 bases separated the two germline ends. The CDR3 covers 12 residues. Germline V gene lookup returns CDR1 SNHLY and CDR2 FYNNEI. CDR3 nucleotides: TGTGCCAGCAGTGGGACCGGACAGCTCAAGTACTTC. This sequence encodes CASSGTGQLKYF.

V gene TRBV14 combines with J gene TRBJ2-1, with D hard to call. Germline CDR1 reads SGHDN; CDR2 reads FVKESK. Trimming took off 0 bases at V and 8 bases at J, with 11 bases between the two ends. The CDR3 totals 14 residues. The CDR3 nucleotides are TGTGCCAGCAGCCAAGATACGCTAGTCCATGAGCAGTTCTTC. Translation: CASSQDTLVHEQFF.

As DNA, the CDR3 is TGTGCCAGCAGCTTAGGTAGAGACTCCTACGAGCAGTACTTC. Translation gives CASSLGRDSYEQYF. The rearrangement links TRBV7-9 to TRBJ2-7; D unclear. The CDR3 consists of 14 residues. Germline CDR1 SEHNR, CDR2 FQNEAQ (reference sequence). Trimming removed 1 base from V and 0 bases from J, with 7 bases in between.

The J gene is TRBJ1-1, the V gene TRBV19, with no clear D. Trimming removed 6 bases from V and 3 bases from J, with 11 bases in between. This CDR3 has 13 amino acids. The germline CDR1 and CDR2 sequences are LNHDA and SQIVND (reference sequence). CDR3 sequence (DNA): TGTGCCAGTAGCGAGGGCTGGGACACTGAAGCTTTCTTT. This codes for CASSEGWDTEAFF.

The genes are TRBV27 and TRBJ1-1; D is possibly TRBD1 (5 bases). Germline V CDR1 and CDR2: MNHEY, SMNVEV (reference sequence). V was cut by 0 bases and J by 5 bases, with 10 bases left in between. CDR3 length: 14 amino acids. The CDR3 loop is CASSLSGKGTEAFF. CDR3 nucleotide sequence: TGTGCCAGCAGTTTATCCGGAAAGGGGACTGAAGCTTTCTTT.

This chain connects TRBV5-4 to TRBJ2-5; D not resolved. V was trimmed by 4 bases and J by 5 bases, leaving 18 bases between them. This CDR3 contains 15 residues. The germline CDR1 and CDR2 sequences are SGHNT and YYREEE (reference sequence). CDR3 bases: TGTGCCAGCAGCCACAGTGCCGGGTTTGGGGAGACCCAGTACTTC. This sequence encodes CASSHSAGFGETQYF.

The chain couples TRBV27 to TRBJ1-5, with TRBD1 matching over 10 bases. This CDR3 has 13 amino acids. V dropped 9 bases and J dropped 2; count of bases not matched to a gene: 1. CDR1 is MNHEY and CDR2 is SMNVEV in the germline V gene (reference sequence). In DNA form, the CDR3 reads TGTGCCAGTGGGACAGGGGGCAATCAGCCCCAGCATTTT. Translation: CASGTGGNQPQHF.

J is TRBJ2-1 and V is TRBV29-1; 12 nucleotides line up with TRBD2. This CDR3 is built from 16 residues. Per the germline V gene, CDR1 is SQVTM and CDR2 is ANQGSEA. The V segment lost 0 bases and the J segment 5 bases; nucleotides outside the gene matches: 5. The DNA for the CDR3 is TGCAGCGTTGAAGAATGGGCTAGCGGGAGGGACAATGAGCAGTTCTTC. As protein: CSVEEWASGRDNEQFF.

The chain carries TRBV5-6 and TRBJ1-3, with D unresolved. V was trimmed by 0 bases and J by 0 bases, leaving 16 bases between them. Germline V gene data show CDR1 as SGHDT and CDR2 as YYEEEE. The CDR3 length is 18 residues. The CDR3 loop reads CASSLAWNDVISGNTIYF. The CDR3 region has the DNA TGTGCCAGCAGCTTGGCCTGGAACGACGTTATCTCTGGAAACACCATATATTTT.

V is TRBV5-1 and J is TRBJ1-3; D is unresolved. CDR3 length equals 12 residues. V gave up 5 bases and J gave up 4 bases, with 7 bases separating them. Germline V gene lookup returns CDR1 SGHRS and CDR2 YFSETQ. Here the CDR3 DNA reads TGCGCCAGCAGTTTAACCGGAAACACCATATATTTT. Translating gives CASSLTGNTIYF.

V is TRBV18 and J is TRBJ1-5; tentative D call: TRBD1 (6 bases). V lost 1 base and J 1 base, leaving 8 bases between the germline ends. Germline CDR1 KGHSH, CDR2 LQKENI. This CDR3 spans 15 amino acids. The CDR3 protein is CASSPQGDSNQPQHF. As DNA, the CDR3 is TGTGCCAGCTCACCACAGGGGGACAGCAATCAGCCCCAGCATTTT.

The rearrangement uses TRBV30 and TRBJ2-7; D is uncertain. Germline-derived CDR1 and CDR2 are GTSNPN and SVGIG (reference sequence). The CDR3 contains 11 residues. V was shortened by 3 bases and J by 3 bases, with 6 bases between the two germline ends. The CDR3 DNA is TGTGCCTGGAGGCAGAACTACGAGCAGTACTTC. This translates into CAWRQNYEQYF.